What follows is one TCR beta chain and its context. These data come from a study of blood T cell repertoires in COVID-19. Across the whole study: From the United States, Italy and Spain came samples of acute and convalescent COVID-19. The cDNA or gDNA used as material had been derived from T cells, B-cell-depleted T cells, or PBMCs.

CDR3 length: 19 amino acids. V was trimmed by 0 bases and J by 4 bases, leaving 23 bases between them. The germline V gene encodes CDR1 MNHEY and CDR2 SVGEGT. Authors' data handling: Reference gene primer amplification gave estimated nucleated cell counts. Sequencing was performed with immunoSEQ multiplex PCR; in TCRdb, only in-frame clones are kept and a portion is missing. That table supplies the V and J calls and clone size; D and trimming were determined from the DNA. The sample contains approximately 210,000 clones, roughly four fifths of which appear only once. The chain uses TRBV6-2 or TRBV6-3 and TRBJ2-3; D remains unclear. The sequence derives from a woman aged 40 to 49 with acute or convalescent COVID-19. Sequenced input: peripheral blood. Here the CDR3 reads CASSYSLFRGAVPPDTQYF. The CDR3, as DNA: TGTGCCAGCAGTTACTCCTTGTTCCGAGGAGCAGTCCCCCCAGATACGCAGTATTTT.